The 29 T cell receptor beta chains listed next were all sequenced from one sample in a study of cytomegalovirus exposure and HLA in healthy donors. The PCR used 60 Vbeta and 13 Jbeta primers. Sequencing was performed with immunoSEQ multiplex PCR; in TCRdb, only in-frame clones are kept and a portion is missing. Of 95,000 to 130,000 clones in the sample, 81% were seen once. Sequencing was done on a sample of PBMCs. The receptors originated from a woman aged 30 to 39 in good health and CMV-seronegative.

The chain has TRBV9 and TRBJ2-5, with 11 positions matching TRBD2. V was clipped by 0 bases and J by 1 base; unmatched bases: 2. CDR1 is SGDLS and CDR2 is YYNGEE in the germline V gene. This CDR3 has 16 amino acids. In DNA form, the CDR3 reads TGTGCCAGCAGCGTAGGACTAGCGGGGTCCCAAGAGACCCAGTACTTC. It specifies CASSVGLAGSQETQYF. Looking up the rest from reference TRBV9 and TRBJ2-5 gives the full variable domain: DSGVTQTPKHLITATGQRVTLRCSPRSGDLSVYWYQQSLDQGLQFLIQYYNGEERAKGNILERFSAQQFPDLHSELNLSSLELGDSALYFCASSVGLAGSQETQYFGPGTRLLVL.

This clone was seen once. CDR3 in amino acids: CASSQGLDSGFYGYTF. DNA for the CDR3: TGCGCCAGCAGCCAAGGCCTTGACAGTGGGTTTTACGGCTACACCTTC. The V gene is TRBV4-3, the J gene TRBJ1-2, with D tentatively TRBD1 (5 bases). Germline CDR1 reads LGHNA; CDR2 reads YSLEER. This CDR3 has 16 residues. V was pared by 1 base and J by 8 bases, with 20 bases between.

CDR3: CASSSGLAGSETQYF. In DNA form, the CDR3 reads TGTGCCAGCAGTTCCGGTCTAGCGGGATCGGAGACCCAGTACTTC. The chain combines TRBV6-6 with TRBJ2-5, with 9 bases lining up with TRBD2. CDR1 and CDR2 (germline): MNHNY, SVGAGI (reference sequence). The CDR3 consists of 15 residues. Unmatched junction bases numbered 8, after V lost 4 bases and J lost 5 bases.

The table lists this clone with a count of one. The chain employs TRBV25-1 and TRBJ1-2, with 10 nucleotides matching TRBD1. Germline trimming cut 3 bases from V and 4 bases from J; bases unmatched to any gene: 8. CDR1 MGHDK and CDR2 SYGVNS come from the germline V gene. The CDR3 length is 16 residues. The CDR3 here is CASSELGQGKIYGYTF. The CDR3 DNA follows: TGTGCCAGCAGTGAGTTGGGACAGGGGAAGATCTATGGCTACACCTTC.

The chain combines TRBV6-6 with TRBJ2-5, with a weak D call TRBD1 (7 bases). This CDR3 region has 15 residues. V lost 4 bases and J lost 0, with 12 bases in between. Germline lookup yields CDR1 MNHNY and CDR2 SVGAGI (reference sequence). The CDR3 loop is CASSWPGGNQETQYF. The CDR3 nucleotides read TGTGCCAGCAGTTGGCCAGGGGGGAACCAAGAGACCCAGTACTTC.

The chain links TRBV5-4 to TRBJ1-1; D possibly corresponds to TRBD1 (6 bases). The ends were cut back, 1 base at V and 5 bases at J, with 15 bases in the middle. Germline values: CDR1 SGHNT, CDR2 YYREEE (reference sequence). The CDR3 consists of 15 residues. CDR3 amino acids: CASSLPGTLRTEAFF. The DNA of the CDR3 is TGTGCCAGCAGCTTGCCCGGGACATTGAGGACTGAAGCTTTCTTT.

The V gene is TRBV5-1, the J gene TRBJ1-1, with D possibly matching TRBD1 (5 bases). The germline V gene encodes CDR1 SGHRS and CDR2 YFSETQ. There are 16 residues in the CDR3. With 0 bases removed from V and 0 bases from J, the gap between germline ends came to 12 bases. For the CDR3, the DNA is TGCGCCAGCAGCTTGGTGTATCGGGGGATGAACACTGAAGCTTTCTTT. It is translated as CASSLVYRGMNTEAFF.

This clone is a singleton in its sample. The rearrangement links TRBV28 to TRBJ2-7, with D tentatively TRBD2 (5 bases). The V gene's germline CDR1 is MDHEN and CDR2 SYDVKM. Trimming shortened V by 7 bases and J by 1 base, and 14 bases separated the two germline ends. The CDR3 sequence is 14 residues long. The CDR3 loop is CASKTGGGSYEQYF. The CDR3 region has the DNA TGTGCCAGCAAAACCGGCGGCGGGTCCTACGAGCAGTACTTC.

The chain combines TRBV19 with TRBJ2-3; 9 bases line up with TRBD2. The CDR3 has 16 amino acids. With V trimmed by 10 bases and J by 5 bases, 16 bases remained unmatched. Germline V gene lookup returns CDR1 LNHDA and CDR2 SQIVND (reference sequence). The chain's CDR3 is CATSSRGRAGEDTQYF. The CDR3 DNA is TGTGCCACCTCTTCCCGCGGGAGGGCCGGAGAAGATACGCAGTATTTT.

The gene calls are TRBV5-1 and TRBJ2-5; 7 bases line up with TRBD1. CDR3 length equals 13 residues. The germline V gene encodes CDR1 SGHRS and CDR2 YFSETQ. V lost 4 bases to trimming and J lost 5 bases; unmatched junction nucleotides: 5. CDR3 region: CASSGQVGETQYF. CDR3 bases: TGCGCCAGCAGCGGACAGGTCGGGGAGACCCAGTACTTC.

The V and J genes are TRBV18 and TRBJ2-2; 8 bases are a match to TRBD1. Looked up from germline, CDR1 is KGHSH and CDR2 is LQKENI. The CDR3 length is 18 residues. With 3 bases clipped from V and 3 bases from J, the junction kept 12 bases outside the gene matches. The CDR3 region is CASSPTQAGGRHTGELFF. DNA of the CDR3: TGTGCCAGCTCACCGACCCAAGCAGGGGGCCGGCACACCGGGGAGCTGTTTTTT.

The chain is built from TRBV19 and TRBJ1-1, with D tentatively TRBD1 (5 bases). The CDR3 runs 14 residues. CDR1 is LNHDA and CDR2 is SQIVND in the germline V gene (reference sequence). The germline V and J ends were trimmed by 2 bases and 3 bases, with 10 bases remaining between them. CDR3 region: CASSILGHDTEAFF. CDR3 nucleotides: TGTGCCAGTAGTATACTGGGGCATGACACTGAAGCTTTCTTT.

The CDR3 protein is CASSFLSGRNTGELFF. In DNA, the CDR3 is TGTGCCAGCAGCTTTCTGAGCGGAAGGAACACCGGGGAGCTGTTTTTT. The chain joins TRBV7-2 to TRBJ2-2; tentatively, D is TRBD2 (5 bases). In germline, CDR1 is SGHTA, CDR2 FQGNSA. V was shortened by 3 bases and J by 1 base, with 12 bases between the two germline ends. CDR3 size: 16 residues.

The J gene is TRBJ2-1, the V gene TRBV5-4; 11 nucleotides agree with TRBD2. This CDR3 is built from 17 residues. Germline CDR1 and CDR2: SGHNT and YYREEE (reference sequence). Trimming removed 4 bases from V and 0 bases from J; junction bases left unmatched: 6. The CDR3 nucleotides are TGTGCCAGCAGCCTTAGACTAGCGGGATACTCCTACAATGAGCAGTTCTTC. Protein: CASSLRLAGYSYNEQFF.

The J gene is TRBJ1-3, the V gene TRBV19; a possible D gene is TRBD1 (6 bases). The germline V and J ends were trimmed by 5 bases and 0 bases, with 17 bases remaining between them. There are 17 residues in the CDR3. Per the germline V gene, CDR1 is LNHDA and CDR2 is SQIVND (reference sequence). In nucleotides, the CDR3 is TGTGCCAGTAGTTTCCATCGGGACAAGGCCTCTGGAAACACCATATATTTT. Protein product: CASSFHRDKASGNTIYF.

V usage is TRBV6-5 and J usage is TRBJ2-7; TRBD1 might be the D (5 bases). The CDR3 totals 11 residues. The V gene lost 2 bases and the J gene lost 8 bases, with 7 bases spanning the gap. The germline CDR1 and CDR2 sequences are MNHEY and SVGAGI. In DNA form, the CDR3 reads TGTGCCAGCAGTTACCAGGGTCAGCAGTACTTC. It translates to CASSYQGQQYF.

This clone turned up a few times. The CDR3 nucleotides read TGTGCCAGCAGCCAAAGACAGGGACCAAATCAGCCCCAGCATTTT. Protein product: CASSQRQGPNQPQHF. This chain uses TRBV7-8 with TRBJ1-5, with TRBD1 matching 7 bases. Germline CDR1 SGHVS, CDR2 FQNEAQ. The CDR3 runs to 15 residues. With 5 bases clipped from V and 4 bases from J, the junction kept 8 bases outside the gene matches.

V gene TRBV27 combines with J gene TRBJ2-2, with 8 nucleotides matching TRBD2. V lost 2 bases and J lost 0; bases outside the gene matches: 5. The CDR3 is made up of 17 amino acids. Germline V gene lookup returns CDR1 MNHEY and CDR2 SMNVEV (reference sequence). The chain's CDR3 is CASSLTAGGANTGELFF. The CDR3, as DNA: TGTGCCAGCAGTTTAACCGCGGGGGGCGCGAACACCGGGGAGCTGTTTTTT.

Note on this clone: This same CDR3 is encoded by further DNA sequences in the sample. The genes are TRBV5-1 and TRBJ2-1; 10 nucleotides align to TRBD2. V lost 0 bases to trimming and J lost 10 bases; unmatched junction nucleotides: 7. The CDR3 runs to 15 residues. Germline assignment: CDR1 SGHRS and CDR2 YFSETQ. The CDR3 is CASSLDTSGVNEQFF. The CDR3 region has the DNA TGCGCCAGCAGCTTGGACACTAGCGGGGTCAACGAGCAGTTCTTC.

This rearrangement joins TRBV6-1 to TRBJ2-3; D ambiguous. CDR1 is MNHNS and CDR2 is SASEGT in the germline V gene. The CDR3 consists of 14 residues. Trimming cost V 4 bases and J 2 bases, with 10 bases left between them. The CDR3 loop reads CASSVAVSTDTQYF. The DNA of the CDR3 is TGTGCCAGCAGTGTAGCTGTATCCACAGATACGCAGTATTTT.

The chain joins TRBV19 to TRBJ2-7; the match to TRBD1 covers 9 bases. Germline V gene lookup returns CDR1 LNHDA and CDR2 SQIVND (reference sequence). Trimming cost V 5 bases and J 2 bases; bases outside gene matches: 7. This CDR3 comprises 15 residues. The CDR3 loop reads CASSSRTGAAYEQYF. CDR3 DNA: TGTGCCAGTAGTTCCCGGACAGGGGCCGCCTACGAGCAGTACTTC.

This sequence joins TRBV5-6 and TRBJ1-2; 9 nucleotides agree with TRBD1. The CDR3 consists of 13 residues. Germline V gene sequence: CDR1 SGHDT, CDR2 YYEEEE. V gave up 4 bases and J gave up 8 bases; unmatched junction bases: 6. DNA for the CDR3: TGTGCCAGCAGCATTGGGACAGGGCAGGGCTACACCTTC. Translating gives CASSIGTGQGYTF.

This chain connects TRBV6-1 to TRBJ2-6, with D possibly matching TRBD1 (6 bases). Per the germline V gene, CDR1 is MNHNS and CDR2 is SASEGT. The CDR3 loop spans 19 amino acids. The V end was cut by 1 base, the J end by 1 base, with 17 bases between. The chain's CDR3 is CASSEGRGGPKSGANVLTF. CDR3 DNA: TGTGCCAGCAGTGAAGGGAGAGGGGGTCCGAAGTCTGGGGCCAACGTCCTGACTTTC.

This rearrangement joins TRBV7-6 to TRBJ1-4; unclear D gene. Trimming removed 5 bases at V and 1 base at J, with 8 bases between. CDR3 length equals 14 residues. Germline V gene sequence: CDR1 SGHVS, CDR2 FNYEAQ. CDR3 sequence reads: CASSISITNEKLFF. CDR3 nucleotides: TGTGCCAGCAGCATCTCTATAACTAATGAAAAACTGTTTTTT.

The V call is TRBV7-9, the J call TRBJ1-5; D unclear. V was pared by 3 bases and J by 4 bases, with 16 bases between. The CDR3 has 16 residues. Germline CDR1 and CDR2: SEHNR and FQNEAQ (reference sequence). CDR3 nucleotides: TGTGCCAGCAGCTTTCCTGGGGAGGGAGTGAATCAGCCCCAGCATTTT. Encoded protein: CASSFPGEGVNQPQHF.

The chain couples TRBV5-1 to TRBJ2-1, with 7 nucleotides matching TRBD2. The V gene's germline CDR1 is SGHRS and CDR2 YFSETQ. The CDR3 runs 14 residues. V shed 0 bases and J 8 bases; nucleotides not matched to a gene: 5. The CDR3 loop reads CASSLAGGNDEQFF. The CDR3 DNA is TGCGCCAGCAGCTTGGCGGGAGGTAACGATGAGCAGTTCTTC.

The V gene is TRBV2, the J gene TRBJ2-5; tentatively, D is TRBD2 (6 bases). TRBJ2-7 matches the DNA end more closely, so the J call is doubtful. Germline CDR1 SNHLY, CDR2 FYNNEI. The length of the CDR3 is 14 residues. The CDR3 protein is CASRSGTATYEQYF. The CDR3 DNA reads TGTGCCAGCAGGTCCGGGACTGCAACCTACGAGCAGTACTTC.

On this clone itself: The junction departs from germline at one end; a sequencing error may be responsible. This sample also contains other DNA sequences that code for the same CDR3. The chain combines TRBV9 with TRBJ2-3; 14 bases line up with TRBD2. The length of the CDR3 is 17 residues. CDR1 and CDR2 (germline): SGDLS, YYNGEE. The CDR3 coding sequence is TGTGCCAGCAGCGTAGCAGGGACTAGCGGGGGTACAGACACGCAGTATTTT. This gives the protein CASSVAGTSGGTDTQYF.

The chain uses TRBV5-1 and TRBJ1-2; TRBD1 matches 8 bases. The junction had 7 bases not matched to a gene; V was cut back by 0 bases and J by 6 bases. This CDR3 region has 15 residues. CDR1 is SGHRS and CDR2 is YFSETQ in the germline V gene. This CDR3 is CASSLAWTGNHGYTF. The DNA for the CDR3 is TGCGCCAGCAGCTTGGCATGGACAGGGAACCATGGCTACACCTTC.